This TCR beta chain comes out of a study of control samples from healthy donors and cancer patients. Per germline, CDR1 MNHEY and CDR2 SMNVEV (reference sequence). The length of the CDR3 is 15 residues. V was trimmed by 3 bases and J by 0 bases, leaving 11 bases between them. Generated by immunoSEQ multiplex PCR, the TCRdb table keeps only in-frame clones and is missing some. The profile shows around 94,000 clones, about 90% of them singletons. Sequencing was done on a sample of blood. The clonotype originates from a woman aged 18-29 years in good health. J is TRBJ1-1 and V is TRBV27, with a weak D call TRBD1 (6 bases). The CDR3 region is CASSFGTPMNTEAFF. CDR3 in DNA: TGTGCCAGCAGTTTCGGGACACCTATGAACACTGAAGCTTTCTTT.